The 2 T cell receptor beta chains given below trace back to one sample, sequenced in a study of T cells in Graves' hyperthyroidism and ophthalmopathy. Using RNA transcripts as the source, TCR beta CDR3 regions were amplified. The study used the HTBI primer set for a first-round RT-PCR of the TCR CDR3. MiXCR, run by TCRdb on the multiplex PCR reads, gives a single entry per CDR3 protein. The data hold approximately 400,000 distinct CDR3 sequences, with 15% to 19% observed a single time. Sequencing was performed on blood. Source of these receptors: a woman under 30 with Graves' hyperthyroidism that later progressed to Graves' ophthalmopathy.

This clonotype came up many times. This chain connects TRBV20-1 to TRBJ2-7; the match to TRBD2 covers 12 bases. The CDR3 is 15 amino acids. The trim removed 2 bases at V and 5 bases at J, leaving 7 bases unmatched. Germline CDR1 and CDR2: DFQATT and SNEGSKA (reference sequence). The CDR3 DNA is TGCAGTGCTAGAAGGACTAGCGGGGTCTTGGACGAGCAGTACTTC. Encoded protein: CSARRTSGVLDEQYF.

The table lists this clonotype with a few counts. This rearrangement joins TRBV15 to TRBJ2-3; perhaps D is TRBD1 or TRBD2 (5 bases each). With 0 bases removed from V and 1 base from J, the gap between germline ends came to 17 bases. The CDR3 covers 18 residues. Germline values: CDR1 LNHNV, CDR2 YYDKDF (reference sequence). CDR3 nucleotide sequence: TGTGCCACCAGCAGAGATTACGGAGCCCGAGGGGGCACAGATACGCAGTATTTT. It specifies CATSRDYGARGGTDTQYF.